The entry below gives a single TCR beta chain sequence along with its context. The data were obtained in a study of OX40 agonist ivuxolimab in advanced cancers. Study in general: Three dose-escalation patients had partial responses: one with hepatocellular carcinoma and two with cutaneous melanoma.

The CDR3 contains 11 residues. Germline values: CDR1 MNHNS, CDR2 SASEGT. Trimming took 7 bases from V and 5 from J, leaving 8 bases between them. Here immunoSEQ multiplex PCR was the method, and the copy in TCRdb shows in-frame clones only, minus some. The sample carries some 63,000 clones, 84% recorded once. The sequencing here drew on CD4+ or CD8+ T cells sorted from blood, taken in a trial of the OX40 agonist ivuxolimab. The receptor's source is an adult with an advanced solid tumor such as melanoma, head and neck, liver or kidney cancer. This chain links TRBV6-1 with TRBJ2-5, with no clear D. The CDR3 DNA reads TGTGCCAGCAATCGTCCGGAGACCCAGTACTTC. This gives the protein CASNRPETQYF.